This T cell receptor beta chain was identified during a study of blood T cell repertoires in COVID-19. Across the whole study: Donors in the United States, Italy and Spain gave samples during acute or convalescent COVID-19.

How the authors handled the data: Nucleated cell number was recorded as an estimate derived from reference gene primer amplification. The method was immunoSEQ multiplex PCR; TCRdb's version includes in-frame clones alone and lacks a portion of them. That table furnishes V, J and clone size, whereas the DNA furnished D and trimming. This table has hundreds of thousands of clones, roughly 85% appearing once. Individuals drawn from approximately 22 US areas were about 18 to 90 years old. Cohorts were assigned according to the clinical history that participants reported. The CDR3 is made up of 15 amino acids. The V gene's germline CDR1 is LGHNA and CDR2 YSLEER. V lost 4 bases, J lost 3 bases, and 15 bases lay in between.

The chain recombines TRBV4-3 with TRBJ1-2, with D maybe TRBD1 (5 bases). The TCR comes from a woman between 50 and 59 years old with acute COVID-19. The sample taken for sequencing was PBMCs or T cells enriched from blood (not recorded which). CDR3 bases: TGCGCCAGCAGCCCTCAGGCAGGGAAGGACTATGGCTACACCTTC. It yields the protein CASSPQAGKDYGYTF.